These 13 T cell receptor beta chains were sequenced from one sample in a study of breast tumors, draining lymph nodes, adjacent tissues. TCRdb redid the calling of the multiplex PCR reads with MiXCR, one entry per CDR3 protein. The table records around 190,000 distinct CDR3 sequences, roughly 30% of them present only once. The lymph nodes were axillary draining lymph nodes from breast cancer patients. Sequenced: axillary lymph node tissue. These TCRs come from a female donor with breast cancer. Some clones in this sample may be carry-over from other donors' samples.

In its sample, this clonotype was seen many times. The chain recombines TRBV9 with TRBJ2-7; no firm D call. Germline V CDR1 and CDR2: SGDLS, YYNGEE. Trimming removed 0 bases from V and 2 bases from J, with 9 bases in between. The CDR3 totals 14 residues. CDR3 DNA sequence: TGTGCCAGCAGCGTAGGACACGAGGCCTACGAGCAGTACTTC. Protein: CASSVGHEAYEQYF.

About this clonotype: This sequence may be a read error, since a much larger clone differs from it by one base. The chain carries TRBV18 and TRBJ2-3; 8 bases match TRBD1. The CDR3 covers 15 residues. After removal of 3 bases from V and 8 bases from J, the junction contained 10 bases not matched to a gene. The V gene's germline CDR1 is KGHSH and CDR2 LQKENI. The DNA for the CDR3 is TGTGCCAGCTCACCGCAGGGGGCGCGACCGGGTACGCAGTATTTT. It specifies CASSPQGARPGTQYF.

CDR3 sequence (DNA): TGTGCCAGCAGCTCCAGGACAGGGGAGACCCAGTACTTC. As protein: CASSSRTGETQYF. The chain combines TRBV7-9 with TRBJ2-5; 8 nucleotides align to TRBD1. V lost 4 bases, J lost 5 bases, and 3 bases stayed unmatched. This CDR3 contains 13 residues. The germline CDR1 and CDR2 sequences are SEHNR and FQNEAQ (reference sequence).

This clonotype has ten or more counts. V usage is TRBV5-4 and J usage is TRBJ1-2; tentatively, D is TRBD1 (5 bases). The CDR3 sequence is 12 residues long. The germline V gene has CDR1 SGHNT and CDR2 YYREEE (reference sequence). V was clipped by 3 bases and J by 7 bases, with 10 bases between them. CDR3 coding DNA: TGTGCCAGCAGCTATGGGACTGCTGGCTACACCTTC. This translates into CASSYGTAGYTF. Full variable domain (outside the CDR3, taken from reference TRBV5-4 and TRBJ1-2): ETGVTQSPTHLIKTRGQQVTLRCSSQSGHNTVSWYQQALGQGPQFIFQYYREEENGRGNFPPRFSGLQFPNYSSELNVNALELDDSALYLCASSYGTAGYTFGSGTRLTVV.

A remark on this clonotype: An end of the junction differs from the germline gene, which may be a read error. The J gene is TRBJ2-1, the V gene TRBV6-2 or TRBV6-3; D might be TRBD2 (6 bases). The CDR3 runs to 16 residues. The germline V gene encodes CDR1 MNHEY and CDR2 SVGEGT. CDR3 DNA: TGTGCCAGCAGTCACTCTAGCGATAGCTCCTACAATGAGCAGTTCTTC. Translation gives CASSHSSDSSYNEQFF.

In the case of this clonotype: A read error may account for a junction end that differs from germline. The rearrangement joins TRBV24-1 to TRBJ1-2; D not certain. CDR3 length equals 14 residues. Germline CDR1 reads KGHDR; CDR2 reads SFDVKD. The CDR3 region is CATSDAGPSYGYTF. CDR3 in DNA: TGTGCTACCAGTGATGCCGGGCCGAGCTATGGCTACACCTTC.

With regard to this clonotype: The junction departs from the called germline gene at one end, perhaps through a read error. The V gene is TRBV5-1, the J gene TRBJ1-6, with D maybe TRBD1 (5 bases). The CDR3 sequence is 15 residues long. The germline V gene has CDR1 SGHRS and CDR2 YFSETQ. The CDR3 DNA is TGTGCCAGCAGCTGGAGGGGAAACTATAATTCACCCATCCACTTT. It specifies CASSWRGNYNSPIHF.

This clonotype was counted only a few times. The V call is TRBV3-1, the J call TRBJ1-5; no clear D gene. The CDR3 length is 14 residues. V lost 1 base and J 3 bases, leaving 7 bases between the germline ends. Germline CDR1 reads LGHDT; CDR2 reads YNNKEL (reference sequence). CDR3 DNA sequence: TGTGCCAGCAGCCAAGGGCATTCCAATCAGCCCCAGCATTTT. Translating it yields CASSQGHSNQPQHF.

The genes are TRBV20-1 and TRBJ2-5; 9 bases map to TRBD2. CDR1 DFQATT and CDR2 SNEGSKA come from the germline V gene (reference sequence). This CDR3 has 18 residues. The junction had 16 bases not matched to a gene; V was cut back by 3 bases and J by 2 bases. The chain's CDR3 is CSASWAGGRGAFQETQYF. The CDR3 DNA is TGCAGTGCTAGTTGGGCGGGAGGGCGCGGGGCCTTTCAAGAGACCCAGTACTTC.

The chain employs TRBV14 and TRBJ2-5; 11 bases align to TRBD2. Germline-derived CDR1 and CDR2 are SGHDN and FVKESK. After removal of 4 bases from V and 2 bases from J, the junction contained 3 bases not matched to a gene. This CDR3 is built from 15 residues. CDR3 DNA: TGTGCCAGCAGCCGACGGACTAGCGGGCAAGAGACCCAGTACTTC. It specifies CASSRRTSGQETQYF.

This clonotype was seen ten or more times. The chain recombines TRBV18 with TRBJ2-1; TRBD2 aligns across 7 bases. With V trimmed by 2 bases and J by 7 bases, 8 bases remained unmatched. The germline V gene has CDR1 KGHSH and CDR2 LQKENI. This CDR3 contains 15 residues. CDR3 region: CASSPGAGVQNEQFF. The CDR3 DNA sequence: TGTGCCAGCTCACCAGGGGCGGGAGTTCAAAATGAGCAGTTCTTC. Filled out from reference TRBV18 and TRBJ2-1, the complete variable domain reads NAGVMQNPRHLVRRRGQEARLRCSPMKGHSHVYWYRQLPEEGLKFMVYLQKENIIDESGMPKERFSAEFPKEGPSILRIQQVVRGDSAAYFCASSPGAGVQNEQFFGPGTRLTVL.

This clonotype was found many times. The rearrangement joins TRBV6-1 to TRBJ1-6; 8 bases agree with TRBD1. Germline trimming cut 2 bases from V and 9 bases from J; bases unmatched to any gene: 9. CDR1 MNHNS and CDR2 SASEGT come from the germline V gene. This CDR3 spans 16 amino acids. CDR3 protein: CASSEWEQGAGSPLHF. The DNA of the CDR3 is TGTGCCAGCAGTGAATGGGAGCAGGGGGCAGGTTCACCCCTCCACTTT.

This clonotype was seen many times. J is TRBJ1-5 and V is TRBV19; possible D gene TRBD1, 6 bases. The CDR3 has 13 residues. V gave up 4 bases and J gave up 13 bases, with 17 bases separating them. The germline V gene has CDR1 LNHDA and CDR2 SQIVND (reference sequence). The CDR3 nucleotides read TGTGCCAGTAGTAGGGTGGGGGGCAGTACACAGCATTTT. Translation gives CASSRVGGSTQHF. Complete variable domain (other parts from reference TRBV19 and TRBJ1-5): DGGITQSPKYLFRKEGQNVTLSCEQNLNHDAMYWYRQDPGQGLRLIYYSQIVNDFQKGDIAEGYSVSREKKESFPLTVTSAQKNPTAFYLCASSRVGGSTQHFGDGTRLSIL.